This T cell receptor beta chain came from a study of beta chain features in type 1 diabetes. Every isolated RNA sample was fully reverse transcribed, so sequencing captured expressed TCRB transcripts. TCRdb's table, derived via immunoSEQ multiplex PCR, lists solely in-frame clones and lacks some. The repertoire consists of about 620,000 clones, with 15% to 17% occurring once and the leading ten covering about 0.097%. The receptor comes from a man aged 18 to 29 in good health. Material for sequencing was naive CD4+ T cells from blood.

CDR3 sequence: CASSLAAGLAPYEQYF. CDR3 nucleotides: TGTGCCAGCAGCTTAGCGGCGGGACTAGCGCCATACGAGCAGTACTTC. V and J are TRBV7-2 and TRBJ2-7, with 10 bases lining up with TRBD2. CDR3 size: 16 residues. The germline V gene encodes CDR1 SGHTA and CDR2 FQGNSA. Germline trimming cut 0 bases from V and 4 bases from J; bases unmatched to any gene: 6. The variable domain in full, completed from reference TRBV7-2 and TRBJ2-7, reads GAGVSQSPSNKVTEKGKDVELRCDPISGHTALYWYRQSLGQGLEFLIYFQGNSAPDKSGLPSDRFSAERTGGSVSTLTIQRTQQEDSAVYLCASSLAAGLAPYEQYFGPGTRLTVT.